The 5 T cell receptor beta chains presented below share a single source sample, sequenced in a study of post-analysis software for immune sequencing data. No antigen has been identified for these receptors. Unique molecular identifiers tagged the TCR beta cDNA libraries. TCRdb re-called the PCR reads with MiXCR, one entry per CDR3 protein. This table has roughly 800,000 distinct CDR3 sequences, under 60% appearing once. Study-level results: TRBV segments more frequent in patients than in controls numbered roughly five and included TRBV5-6, TRBV5-1 and TRBV20-1.

Sequences were obtained from blood. These receptor sequences come from a girl aged 10 to 17 with multiple sclerosis.

J is TRBJ2-1 and V is TRBV9; TRBD2 matches at 13 bases. The CDR3 length is 16 residues. V was clipped by 4 bases and J by 8 bases; unmatched bases: 9. Looked up from germline, CDR1 is SGDLS and CDR2 is YYNGEE. This chain's CDR3 is CASSPRTSGSWDEQFF. The CDR3 DNA is TGTGCCAGCAGCCCCAGGACTAGCGGGAGTTGGGATGAGCAGTTCTTC. Looking up the rest from reference TRBV9 and TRBJ2-1 gives the full variable domain: DSGVTQTPKHLITATGQRVTLRCSPRSGDLSVYWYQQSLDQGLQFLIQYYNGEERAKGNILERFSAQQFPDLHSELNLSSLELGDSALYFCASSPRTSGSWDEQFFGPGTRLTVL.

The chain joins TRBV20-1 to TRBJ2-3; 10 positions match TRBD1. Germline assignment: CDR1 DFQATT and CDR2 SNEGSKA (reference sequence). V shed 1 base, J shed 3 bases, and the junction held 13 bases outside the gene matches. The CDR3 loop spans 18 amino acids. The CDR3: CSARAFPGQGKLTDTQYF. The DNA for the CDR3 is TGCAGTGCTAGAGCTTTTCCGGGACAGGGGAAATTAACAGATACGCAGTATTTT.

The chain carries TRBV7-9 and TRBJ2-7; D not certain. CDR3 length equals 15 residues. Germline V CDR1 and CDR2: SEHNR, FQNEAQ (reference sequence). Deletions cut 1 base from V and 3 bases from J, with 13 bases between. The CDR3 is CASSLVGRSGYEQYF. CDR3 bases: TGTGCCAGCAGCTTAGTGGGTAGATCGGGCTACGAGCAGTACTTC.

This clonotype came up a few times. The V gene is TRBV5-1, the J gene TRBJ2-1, with D possibly being TRBD2 (5 bases). This CDR3 is built from 17 residues. V gave up 0 bases and J gave up 1 base, with 14 bases separating them. Germline V gene data show CDR1 as SGHRS and CDR2 as YFSETQ. The DNA of the CDR3 is TGCGCCAGCAGCTTGGGGACTCACCCGGCTTCCTACAATGAGCAGTTCTTC. This codes for CASSLGTHPASYNEQFF. The full variable domain, rest sourced from reference TRBV5-1 and TRBJ2-1, is KAGVTQTPRYLIKTRGQQVTLSCSPISGHRSVSWYQQTPGQGLQFLFEYFSETQRNKGNFPGRFSGRQFSNSRSEMNVSTLELGDSALYLCASSLGTHPASYNEQFFGPGTRLTVL.

V usage is TRBV7-9 and J usage is TRBJ1-1; D unresolved. V was trimmed by 5 bases and J by 1 base, leaving 8 bases between them. The CDR3 has 13 amino acids. Germline values: CDR1 SEHNR, CDR2 FQNEAQ (reference sequence). DNA of the CDR3: TGTGCCAGCAGCAATTCAGGGAACACTGAAGCTTTCTTT. This translates into CASSNSGNTEAFF.